This record looks at one T cell receptor beta chain sequence and its context. Its target is unknown. The data originate from a study of blood T cells in healthy people across ages. Study observations and caveats: Higher diversity, along with more naive CD4+ cells, distinguished long-lived donors from aged donors. A strong correlation was seen between TCR beta diversity and naive T cell percentage.

The germline V gene has CDR1 LNHNV and CDR2 YYDKDF (reference sequence). The V gene end was trimmed by 6 bases and the J gene end by 4 bases; junction bases not matched to a gene: 10. This CDR3 contains 16 residues. PCR was performed a second time for about 7 to 11 cycles using a sample-barcoded 5' primer and a J-beta primer mix. TCRdb redid the calling of the 5' RACE reads with MiXCR, one entry per CDR3 protein. Of some 1.8 million distinct CDR3 sequences listed, 39% are singletons. This receptor was taken from a human donor in good health. V gene TRBV15 combines with J gene TRBJ2-2; TRBD2 agrees at 8 bases. The specimen sequenced was blood. The CDR3 loop reads CATSPRLAGSTGELFF. The CDR3 nucleotides read TGTGCCACCAGTCCTAGATTAGCGGGGAGCACCGGGGAGCTGTTTTTT.